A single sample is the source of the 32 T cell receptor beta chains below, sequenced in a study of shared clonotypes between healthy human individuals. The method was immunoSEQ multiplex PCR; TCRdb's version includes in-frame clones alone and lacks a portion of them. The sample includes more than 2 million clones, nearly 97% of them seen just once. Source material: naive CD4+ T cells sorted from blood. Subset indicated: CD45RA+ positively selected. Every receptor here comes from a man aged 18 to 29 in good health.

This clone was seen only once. Here the CDR3 DNA reads TGTGCCAGCAGCTTCGAGCTAGATACGCAGTATTTT. This codes for CASSFELDTQYF. The chain joins TRBV11-2 to TRBJ2-3; no clear D gene. This CDR3 has 12 amino acids. CDR1 is SGHAT, CDR2 FQNNGV, per germline. V dropped 3 bases and J dropped 5 bases, with 6 bases sitting between them.

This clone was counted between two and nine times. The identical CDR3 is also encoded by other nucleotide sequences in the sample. The CDR3 DNA is TGTGCCAGCACCCGGACAGGGGGAAACTATGGCTACACCTTC. Translated: CASTRTGGNYGYTF. The chain uses TRBV6-5 and TRBJ1-2; TRBD1 matches 10 bases. The CDR3 contains 14 residues. CDR1 MNHEY and CDR2 SVGAGI come from the germline V gene. The V segment lost 7 bases and the J segment 2 bases; nucleotides outside the gene matches: 4.

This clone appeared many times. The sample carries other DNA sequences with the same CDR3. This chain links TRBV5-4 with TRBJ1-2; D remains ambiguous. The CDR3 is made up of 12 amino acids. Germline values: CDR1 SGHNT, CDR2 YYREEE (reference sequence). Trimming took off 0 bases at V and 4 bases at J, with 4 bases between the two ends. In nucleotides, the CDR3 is TGTGCCAGCAGCTTGGACAGCTATGGCTACACCTTC. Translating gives CASSLDSYGYTF.

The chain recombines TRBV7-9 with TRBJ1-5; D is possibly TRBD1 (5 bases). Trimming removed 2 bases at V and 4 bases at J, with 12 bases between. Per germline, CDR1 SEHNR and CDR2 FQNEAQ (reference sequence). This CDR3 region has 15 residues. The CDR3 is CASSLQGIENQPQHF. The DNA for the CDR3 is TGTGCCAGCAGCTTACAGGGCATTGAAAATCAGCCCCAGCATTTT.

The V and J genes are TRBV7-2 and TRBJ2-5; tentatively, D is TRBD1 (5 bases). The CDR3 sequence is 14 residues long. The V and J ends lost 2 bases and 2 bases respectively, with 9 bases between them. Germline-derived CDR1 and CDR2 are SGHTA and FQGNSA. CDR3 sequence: CASSLFQGQETQYF. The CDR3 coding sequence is TGTGCCAGCAGCTTATTTCAGGGACAAGAGACCCAGTACTTC.

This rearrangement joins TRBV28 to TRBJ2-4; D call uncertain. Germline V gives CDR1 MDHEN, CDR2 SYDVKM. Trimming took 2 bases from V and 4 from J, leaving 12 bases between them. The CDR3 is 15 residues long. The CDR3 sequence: CASSLVDRSKNIQYF. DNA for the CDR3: TGTGCCAGCAGTTTAGTTGACCGATCAAAAAACATTCAGTACTTC.

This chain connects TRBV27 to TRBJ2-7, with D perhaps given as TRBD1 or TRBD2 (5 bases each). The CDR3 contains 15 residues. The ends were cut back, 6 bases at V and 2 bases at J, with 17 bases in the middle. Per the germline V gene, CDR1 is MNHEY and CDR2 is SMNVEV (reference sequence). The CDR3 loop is CASRISEGRAYEQYF. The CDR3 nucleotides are TGTGCCAGCAGGATATCAGAGGGGAGAGCCTACGAGCAGTACTTC.

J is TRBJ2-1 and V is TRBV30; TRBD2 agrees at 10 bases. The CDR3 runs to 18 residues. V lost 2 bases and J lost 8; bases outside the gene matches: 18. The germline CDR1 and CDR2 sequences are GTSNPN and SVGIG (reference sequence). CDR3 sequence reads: CAWSKASGSVPRIDEQFF. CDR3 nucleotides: TGTGCCTGGAGTAAGGCTAGCGGGAGTGTCCCCCGAATCGATGAGCAGTTCTTC.

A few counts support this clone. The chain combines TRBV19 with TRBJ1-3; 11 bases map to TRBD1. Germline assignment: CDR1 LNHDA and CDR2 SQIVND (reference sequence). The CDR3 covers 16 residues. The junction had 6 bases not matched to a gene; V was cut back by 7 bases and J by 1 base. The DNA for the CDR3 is TGTGCCAGTAAGGAGGACAGGGGGCTATCTGGAAACACCATATATTTT. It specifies CASKEDRGLSGNTIYF.

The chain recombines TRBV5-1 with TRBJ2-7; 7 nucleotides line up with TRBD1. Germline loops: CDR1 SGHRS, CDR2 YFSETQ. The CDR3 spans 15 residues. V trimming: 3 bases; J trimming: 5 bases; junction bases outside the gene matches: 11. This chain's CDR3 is CASSSKPTGSDEQYF. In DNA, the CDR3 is TGCGCCAGCAGCTCAAAACCGACAGGGAGCGACGAGCAGTACTTC.

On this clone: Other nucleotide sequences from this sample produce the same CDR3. DNA for the CDR3: TGCGCCAGCAGCTTGTTGGGGCAGGGTCAAGAGACCCAGTACTTC. Protein product: CASSLLGQGQETQYF. The genes are TRBV5-1 and TRBJ2-5, with TRBD1 as a possible D gene (5 bases). There are 15 residues in the CDR3. Germline V CDR1 and CDR2: SGHRS, YFSETQ. Trimming shortened V by 1 base and J by 2 bases, and 12 bases separated the two germline ends.

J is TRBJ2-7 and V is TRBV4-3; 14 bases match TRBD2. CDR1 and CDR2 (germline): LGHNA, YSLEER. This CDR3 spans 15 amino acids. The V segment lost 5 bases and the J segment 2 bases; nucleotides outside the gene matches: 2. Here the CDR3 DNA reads TGCGCCAGCAGCACGGGACTAGCGGGAGCCTACGAGCAGTACTTC. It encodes CASSTGLAGAYEQYF.

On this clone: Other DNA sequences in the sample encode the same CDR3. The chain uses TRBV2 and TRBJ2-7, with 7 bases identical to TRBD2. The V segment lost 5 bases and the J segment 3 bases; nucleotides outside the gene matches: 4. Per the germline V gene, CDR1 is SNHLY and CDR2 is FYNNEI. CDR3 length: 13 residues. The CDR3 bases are TGTGCCAGCAGTCGGACTAGGAACTACGAGCAGTACTTC. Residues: CASSRTRNYEQYF.

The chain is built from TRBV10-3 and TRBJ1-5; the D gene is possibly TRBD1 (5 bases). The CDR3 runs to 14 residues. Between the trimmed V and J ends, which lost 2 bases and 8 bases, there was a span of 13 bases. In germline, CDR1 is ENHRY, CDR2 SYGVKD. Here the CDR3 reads CAISEGGSLEPQHF. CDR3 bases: TGTGCCATCAGTGAGGGGGGTAGTTTGGAGCCCCAGCATTTT.

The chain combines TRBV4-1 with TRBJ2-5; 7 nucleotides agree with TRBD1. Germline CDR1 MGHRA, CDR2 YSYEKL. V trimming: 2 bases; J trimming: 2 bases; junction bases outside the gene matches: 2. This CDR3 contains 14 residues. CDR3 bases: TGCGCCAGCAGCCAAACGACAGGGCAAGAGACCCAGTACTTC. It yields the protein CASSQTTGQETQYF.

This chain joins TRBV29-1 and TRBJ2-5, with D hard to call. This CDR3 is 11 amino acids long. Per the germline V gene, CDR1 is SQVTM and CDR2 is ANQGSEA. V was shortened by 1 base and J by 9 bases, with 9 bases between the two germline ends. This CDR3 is CSVEVAVAQYF. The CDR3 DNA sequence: TGCAGCGTTGAAGTTGCGGTGGCCCAGTACTTC.

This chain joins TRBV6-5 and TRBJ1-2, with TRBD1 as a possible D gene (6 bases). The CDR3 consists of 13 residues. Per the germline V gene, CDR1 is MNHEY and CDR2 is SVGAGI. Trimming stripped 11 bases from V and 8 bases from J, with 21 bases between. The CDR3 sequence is CAVRWGAVSGYTF. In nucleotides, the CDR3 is TGTGCCGTTCGTTGGGGGGCGGTGAGCGGCTACACCTTC.

The CDR3 sequence is CASRPNAGGDTEAFF. The CDR3 nucleotides are TGTGCCAGTAGGCCAAACGCGGGTGGGGACACTGAAGCTTTCTTT. The V gene is TRBV19, the J gene TRBJ1-1; D gene unclear. The CDR3 contains 15 residues. The V gene lost 6 bases and the J gene lost 3 bases, with 17 bases spanning the gap. Per the germline V gene, CDR1 is LNHDA and CDR2 is SQIVND (reference sequence).

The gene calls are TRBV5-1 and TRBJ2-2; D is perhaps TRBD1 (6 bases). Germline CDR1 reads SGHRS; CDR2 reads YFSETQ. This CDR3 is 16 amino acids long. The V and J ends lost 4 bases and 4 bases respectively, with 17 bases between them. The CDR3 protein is CASSITPGTTTGELFF. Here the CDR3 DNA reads TGCGCCAGCAGCATTACTCCAGGGACAACCACCGGGGAGCTGTTTTTT. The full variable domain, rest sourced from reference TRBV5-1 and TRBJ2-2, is KAGVTQTPRYLIKTRGQQVTLSCSPISGHRSVSWYQQTPGQGLQFLFEYFSETQRNKGNFPGRFSGRQFSNSRSEMNVSTLELGDSALYLCASSITPGTTTGELFFGEGSRLTVL.

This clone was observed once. The CDR3 is CASSYSIGGTDTQYF. CDR3 bases: TGTGCCAGCAGTTATTCGATCGGGGGGACAGATACGCAGTATTTT. The chain is built from TRBV6-9 and TRBJ2-3, with 7 positions matching TRBD2. J gave up 3 bases and V 0 bases, and 3 bases lay outside the gene matches. This CDR3 region has 15 residues. In germline, CDR1 is MNHGY, CDR2 SVAAGI.

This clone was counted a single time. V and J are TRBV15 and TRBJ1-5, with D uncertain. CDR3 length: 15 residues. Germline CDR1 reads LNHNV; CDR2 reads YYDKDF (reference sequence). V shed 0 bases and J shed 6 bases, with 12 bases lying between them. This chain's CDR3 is CATSRDVSRGQPQHF. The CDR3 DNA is TGTGCCACCAGCAGAGATGTGTCCCGGGGTCAGCCCCAGCATTTT.

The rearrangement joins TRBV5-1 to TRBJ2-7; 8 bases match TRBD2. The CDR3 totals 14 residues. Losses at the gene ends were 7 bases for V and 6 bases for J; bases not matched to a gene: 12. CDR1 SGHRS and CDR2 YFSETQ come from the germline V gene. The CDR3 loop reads CASFAERELCEQYF. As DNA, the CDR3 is TGCGCCAGCTTCGCGGAGCGGGAGTTATGCGAGCAGTACTTC.

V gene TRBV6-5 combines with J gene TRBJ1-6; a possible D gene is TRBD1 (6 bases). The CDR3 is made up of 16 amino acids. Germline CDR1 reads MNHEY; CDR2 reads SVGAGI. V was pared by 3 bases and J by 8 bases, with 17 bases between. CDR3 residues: CASSYNTGSLDSPLHF. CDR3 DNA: TGTGCCAGCAGTTATAATACAGGGAGTCTGGATTCACCCCTCCACTTT.

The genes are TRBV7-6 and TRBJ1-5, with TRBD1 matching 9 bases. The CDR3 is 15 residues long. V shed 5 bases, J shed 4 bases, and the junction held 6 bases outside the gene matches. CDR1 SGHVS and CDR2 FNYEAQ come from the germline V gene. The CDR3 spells CASSPDRGGNQPQHF. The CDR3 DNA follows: TGTGCCAGCAGCCCGGACAGGGGAGGGAATCAGCCCCAGCATTTT.

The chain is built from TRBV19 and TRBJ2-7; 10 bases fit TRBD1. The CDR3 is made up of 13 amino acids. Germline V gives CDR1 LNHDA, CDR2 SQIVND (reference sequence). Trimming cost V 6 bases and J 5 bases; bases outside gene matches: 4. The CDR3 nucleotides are TGTGCCAGTAGCTGGGACAGGGGCGACGAGCAGTACTTC. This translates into CASSWDRGDEQYF.

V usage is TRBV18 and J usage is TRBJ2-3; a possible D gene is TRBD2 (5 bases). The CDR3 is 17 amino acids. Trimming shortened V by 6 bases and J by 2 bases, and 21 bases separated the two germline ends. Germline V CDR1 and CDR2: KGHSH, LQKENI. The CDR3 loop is CASSQNVGSDSTDTQYF. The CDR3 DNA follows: TGTGCCAGCTCCCAAAACGTGGGCTCGGACTCCACAGATACGCAGTATTTT.

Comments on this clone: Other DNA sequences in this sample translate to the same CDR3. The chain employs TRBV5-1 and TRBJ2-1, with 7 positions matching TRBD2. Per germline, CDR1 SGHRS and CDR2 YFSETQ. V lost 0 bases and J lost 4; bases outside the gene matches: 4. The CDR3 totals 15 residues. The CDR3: CASSLDGGGYNEQFF. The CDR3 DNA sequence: TGCGCCAGCAGCTTGGACGGGGGAGGGTACAATGAGCAGTTCTTC. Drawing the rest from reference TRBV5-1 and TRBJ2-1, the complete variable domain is KAGVTQTPRYLIKTRGQQVTLSCSPISGHRSVSWYQQTPGQGLQFLFEYFSETQRNKGNFPGRFSGRQFSNSRSEMNVSTLELGDSALYLCASSLDGGGYNEQFFGPGTRLTVL.

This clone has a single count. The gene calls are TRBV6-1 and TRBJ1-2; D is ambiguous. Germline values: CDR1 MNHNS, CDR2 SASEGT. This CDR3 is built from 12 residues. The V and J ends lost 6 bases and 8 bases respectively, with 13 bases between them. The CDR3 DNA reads TGTGCCAGCAGCGCCACTGGAATGGGCTACACCTTC. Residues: CASSATGMGYTF.

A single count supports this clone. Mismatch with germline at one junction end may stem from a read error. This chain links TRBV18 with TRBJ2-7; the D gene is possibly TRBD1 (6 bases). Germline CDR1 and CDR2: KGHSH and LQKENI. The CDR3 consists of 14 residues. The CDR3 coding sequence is TGTGCCAGCTCACCAATAGGGGGATCCTTCGAGCAGTACTTC. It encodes CASSPIGGSFEQYF.

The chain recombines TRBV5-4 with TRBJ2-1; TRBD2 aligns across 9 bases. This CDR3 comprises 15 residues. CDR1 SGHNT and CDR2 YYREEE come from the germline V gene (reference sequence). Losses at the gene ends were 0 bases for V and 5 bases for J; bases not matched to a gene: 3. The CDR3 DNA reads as TGTGCCAGCAGCTTGGGACTAGCGGTGAACAATGAGCAGTTCTTC. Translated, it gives CASSLGLAVNNEQFF.

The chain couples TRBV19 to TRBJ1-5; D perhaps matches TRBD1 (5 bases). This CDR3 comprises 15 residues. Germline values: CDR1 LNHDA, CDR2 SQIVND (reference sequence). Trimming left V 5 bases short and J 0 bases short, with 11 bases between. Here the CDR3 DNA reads TGTGCCAGTAGTGCGGGACTAAATAGCAATCAGCCCCAGCATTTT. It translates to CASSAGLNSNQPQHF.

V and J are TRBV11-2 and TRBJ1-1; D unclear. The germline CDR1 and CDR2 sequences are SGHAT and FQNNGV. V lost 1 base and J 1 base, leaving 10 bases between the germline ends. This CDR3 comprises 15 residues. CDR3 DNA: TGTGCCAGCAGCTTAGGGGGAGGTGGGAACACTGAAGCTTTCTTT. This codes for CASSLGGGGNTEAFF.